This T cell receptor (beta chain) was documented in a study of blood T cell repertoires in COVID-19. Study-wide background: Acute and convalescent COVID-19 specimens originated in the United States, Italy and Spain.

The V end was cut by 1 base, the J end by 2 bases, with 11 bases between. The germline V gene has CDR1 LGHNA and CDR2 YSLEER. The CDR3 runs to 15 residues. Assay used: immunoSEQ multiplex PCR; TCRdb lists only in-frame clones, some missing. The sample shows roughly 260,000 clones, approximately 86% of them seen only once. The sequence was obtained from a woman aged 45 to 65 who had recovered from COVID-19. Sequenced input: peripheral blood. V gene TRBV4-3 combines with J gene TRBJ1-1; no reliable D call. The CDR3 region has the DNA TGCGCCAGCAGCCAAGGCAGGAAGTTAAACACTGAAGCTTTCTTT. Translating gives CASSQGRKLNTEAFF.